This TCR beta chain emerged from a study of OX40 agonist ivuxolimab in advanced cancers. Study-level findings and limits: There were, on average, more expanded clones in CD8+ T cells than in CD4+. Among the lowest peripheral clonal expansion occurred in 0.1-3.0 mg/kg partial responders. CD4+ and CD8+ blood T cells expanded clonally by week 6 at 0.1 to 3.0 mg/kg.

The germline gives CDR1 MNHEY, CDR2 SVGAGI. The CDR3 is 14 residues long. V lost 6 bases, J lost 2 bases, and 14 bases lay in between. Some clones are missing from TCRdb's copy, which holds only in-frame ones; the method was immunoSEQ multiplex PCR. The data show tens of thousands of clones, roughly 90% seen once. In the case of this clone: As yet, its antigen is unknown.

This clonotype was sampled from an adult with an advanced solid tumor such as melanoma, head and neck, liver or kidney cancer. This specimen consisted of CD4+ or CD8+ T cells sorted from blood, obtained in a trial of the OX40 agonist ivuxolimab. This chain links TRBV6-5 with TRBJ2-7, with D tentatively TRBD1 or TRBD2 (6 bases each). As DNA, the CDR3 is TGTGCCAGCAGCCGACTAGAGGGGGCCTACGAGCAGTACTTC. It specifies CASSRLEGAYEQYF.